This T cell receptor (beta chain) was found in a study of control samples from healthy donors and cancer patients. Produced via immunoSEQ multiplex PCR; TCRdb's table is partial and in-frame only. Among 100,000 or so clones listed, roughly 80% were seen once. Germline-derived CDR1 and CDR2 are MNHNS and SASEGT. The CDR3 length is 12 residues. V was trimmed by 6 bases and J by 7 bases, leaving 12 bases between them. Sequences were obtained from blood. The chain uses TRBV6-1 and TRBJ1-1; perhaps TRBD1 as D (6 bases). This TCR was recovered from a woman aged 45-59 years in good health. CDR3 residues: CASSPRGHEAFF. CDR3 nucleotide sequence: TGTGCCAGCAGCCCCAGGGGTCATGAAGCTTTCTTT.